This entry lists 4 T cell receptor beta chains sequenced from one sample in a study of T cell repertoires in cytomegalovirus infection. Which antigens these TCRs recognize remains unknown. TCRdb reanalysed the reads using MiXCR and keeps one entry per CDR3 protein. The table has about 830,000 distinct CDR3 sequences, approximately 29% seen once. Sample: cultured CD8+ T cells from PBMCs, taken from culture after CMV antigen stimulation. These receptors all stem from a human donor in good health (CMV status not recorded). Some clones in this sample may be carry-over from other donors' samples.

J is TRBJ2-7 and V is TRBV20-1; tentatively, D is TRBD2 (6 bases). Germline V gene data show CDR1 as DFQATT and CDR2 as SNEGSKA (reference sequence). The ends were cut back, 7 bases at V and 1 base at J, with 11 bases in the middle. The CDR3 spans 12 residues. The chain's CDR3 is CSGATSSYEQYF. CDR3 in DNA: TGCAGTGGAGCGACTAGTTCCTACGAGCAGTACTTC.

This clonotype was detected a few times. The gene calls are TRBV2 and TRBJ2-7; D remains unclear. V lost 3 bases and J 3 bases, leaving 9 bases between the germline ends. Looked up from germline, CDR1 is SNHLY and CDR2 is FYNNEI. CDR3 length: 13 residues. The CDR3 region has the DNA TGTGCCAGCAGTGAGTCGGCAGTCTACGAGCAGTACTTC. Its translation: CASSESAVYEQYF.

V and J are TRBV19 and TRBJ1-5; the D is unclear. V was pared by 2 bases and J by 5 bases, with 7 bases between. Germline assignment: CDR1 LNHDA and CDR2 SQIVND (reference sequence). CDR3 length: 13 amino acids. Here the CDR3 reads CASSISGYQPQHF. DNA for the CDR3: TGTGCCAGTAGTATATCGGGATATCAGCCCCAGCATTTT.

V and J are TRBV12-3 or TRBV12-4 and TRBJ1-2, with D possibly being TRBD1 (6 bases). There are 14 residues in the CDR3. V gave up 5 bases and J gave up 4 bases, with 14 bases separating them. The chain's CDR3 is CASSAAGASYGYTF. CDR3 coding DNA: TGTGCCAGCAGTGCGGCAGGGGCGAGCTATGGCTACACCTTC.